These T cell receptor beta chains were read from a single sample in a study of OX40 agonist ivuxolimab in advanced cancers. TCRdb's copy holds only in-frame clones and misses some; the assay was immunoSEQ multiplex PCR. This repertoire shows under 100,000 clones, roughly four fifths found once; its top ten account for about 5.5%. Sample: CD4+ or CD8+ T cells sorted from blood, taken in a trial of the OX40 agonist ivuxolimab. Source of these receptors: an adult with an advanced solid tumor such as melanoma, head and neck, liver or kidney cancer. CDR3s include the opening cysteine and the closing phenylalanine or tryptophan. The D gene is left open where the match is weak. Some rows mark clone size as missing; the rest say once, few, many or name a class of expanded clone.

>TRBJ1-2|NA|TRBV4-3|NA
CASSQVVGTRGEGYGYTF
TGCGCCAGCAGCCAAGTAGTCGGGACCCGCGGGGAGGGATATGGCTACACCTTC
>TRBJ1-5|NA|TRBV2|NA
CASRGAESQPQHF
TGTGCCAGCAGGGGGGCGGAAAGCCAGCCCCAGCATTTT
>TRBJ1-2|TRBD1|TRBV30|NA
CAWSVDRENGYTF
TGTGCCTGGAGTGTGGACAGGGAAAATGGCTACACCTTC
>TRBJ2-5|NA|TRBV19|NA
CASSMLSRETQYF
TGTGCCAGTAGTATGTTATCGCGAGAGACCCAGTACTTC
>TRBJ2-7|NA|TRBV19|NA
CASSIGRGAGNEQYF
TGTGCCAGTAGTATAGGTAGGGGAGCTGGGAACGAGCAGTACTTC
>TRBJ1-3|NA|TRBV5-6|once
CASSSSGEGLNSGNTIYF
TGTGCCAGCAGCTCTTCGGGGGAGGGACTGAACTCTGGAAACACCATATATTTT
>TRBJ1-2|NA|TRBV6-5|few
CASSYLGGLGYGYTF
TGTGCCAGCAGTTACCTCGGGGGTCTGGGCTATGGCTACACCTTC
>TRBJ2-2|NA|TRBV10-2|NA
CASSEASPRGELFF
TGCGCCAGCAGTGAGGCCTCGCCGCGCGGGGAGCTGTTTTTT
>TRBJ2-1|NA|TRBV6-4|NA
CASSDLSVGYNEQFF
TGTGCCAGCAGTGATCTTTCTGTGGGATACAATGAGCAGTTCTTC
>TRBJ1-5|NA|TRBV27|NA
CASSLSGDKESNQPQHF
TGTGCCAGCAGTTTATCGGGAGATAAAGAAAGCAATCAGCCCCAGCATTTT
>TRBJ1-2|NA|TRBV7-2|once
CASSRDPLYGYTF
TGTGCCAGCAGCCGGGACCCCCTTTATGGCTACACCTTC
>TRBJ2-1|NA|TRBV4-3|NA
CASSMGPYNNEQFF
TGCGCCAGCAGCATGGGCCCCTACAACAATGAGCAGTTCTTC
>TRBJ2-1|NA|TRBV9|NA
CASSVGGGTYNEQFF
TGTGCCAGCAGCGTCGGAGGGGGGACTTACAATGAGCAGTTCTTC
>TRBJ2-1|NA|TRBV4-1|NA
CASSHQGPGTGVNEQFF
TGCGCCAGCAGCCACCAAGGTCCTGGGACTGGGGTCAATGAGCAGTTCTTC
>TRBJ2-5|NA|TRBV5-1|NA
CASSLGQSQETQYF
TGCGCCAGCAGCTTGGGACAGTCCCAAGAGACCCAGTACTTC
>TRBJ2-1|NA|TRBV7-9|NA
CASSLATGGVSYNEQFF
TGTGCCAGCAGCTTAGCGACTGGCGGGGTATCCTACAATGAGCAGTTCTTC
>TRBJ2-5|NA|TRBV11-3|once
CASSLFGHAETQYF
TGTGCCAGCAGCTTATTCGGTCACGCGGAGACCCAGTACTTC
>TRBJ2-7|TRBD2|TRBV7-6|few
CASSLTLPGLAGVNEQYF
TGTGCCAGCAGCTTAACCCTTCCGGGACTAGCGGGAGTAAACGAGCAGTACTTC
>TRBJ1-1|NA|TRBV30|NA
CAWSVRGITEAFF
TGTGCCTGGAGTGTACGAGGGATCACTGAAGCTTTCTTT
>TRBJ2-7|NA|TRBV19|NA
CASADAGNPYEQYF
TGTGCCAGTGCAGATGCGGGGAATCCCTACGAGCAGTACTTC
>TRBJ1-2|NA|TRBV6-6|NA
CASSPLPGADYGYTF
TGTGCCAGCAGCCCACTTCCGGGGGCGGACTATGGCTACACCTTC
>TRBJ1-3|TRBD1|TRBV4-1|NA
CASSQDGTGSGNTIYF
TGCGCCAGCAGCCAAGATGGGACAGGGTCGGGAAACACCATATATTTT
>TRBJ1-2|NA|TRBV10-2|NA
CASIPGPTNYGYTF
TGCGCCAGCATCCCGGGACCTACTAACTATGGCTACACCTTC
>TRBJ2-5|NA|TRBV5-1|NA
CASSSKETQYF
TGCGCCAGCAGTTCCAAAGAGACCCAGTACTTC
>TRBJ2-3|NA|TRBV7-9|NA
CASTPGESSSTDTQYF
TGTGCCAGCACCCCGGGAGAGTCCTCCAGCACAGATACGCAGTATTTT